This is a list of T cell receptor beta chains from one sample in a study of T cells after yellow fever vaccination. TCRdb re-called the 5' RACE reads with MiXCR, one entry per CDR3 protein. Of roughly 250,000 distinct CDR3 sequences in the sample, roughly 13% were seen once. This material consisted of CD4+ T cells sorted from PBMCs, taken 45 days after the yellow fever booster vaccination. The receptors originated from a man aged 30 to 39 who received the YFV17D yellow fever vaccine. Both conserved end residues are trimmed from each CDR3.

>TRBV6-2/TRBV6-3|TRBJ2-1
ASGRLAGEGEQF
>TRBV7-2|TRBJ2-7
ASSLLLTPSEQY
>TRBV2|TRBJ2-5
ASRQSGEETQY
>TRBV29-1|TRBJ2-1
SDTKGTSGLRNEQF
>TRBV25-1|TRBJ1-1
ASSELETNAEAF
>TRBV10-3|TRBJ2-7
AISGGGVYSYEQY
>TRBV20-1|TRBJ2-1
SARDSRVPNEQF
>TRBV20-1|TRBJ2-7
SASSSGVTYEQY
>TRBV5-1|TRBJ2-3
ASSLGQTPDTQY
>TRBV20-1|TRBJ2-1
SAPALASSYNEQF
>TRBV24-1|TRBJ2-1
ATESGYNEQF
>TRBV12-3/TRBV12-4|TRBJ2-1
ASSLTGFSYNEQF
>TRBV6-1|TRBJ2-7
ASSQILAGGDHEQY
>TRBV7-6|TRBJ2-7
ASSLVGGKGSYEQY
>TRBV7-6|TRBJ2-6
ASSLEGAGSGANVLT
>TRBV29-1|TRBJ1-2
SVERGVNYGYT
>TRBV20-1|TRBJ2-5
SARDRSHKETQY
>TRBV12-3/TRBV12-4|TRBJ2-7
ASRPGDGYEQY
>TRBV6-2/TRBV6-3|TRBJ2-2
ASRNRNTGELF
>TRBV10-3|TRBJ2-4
AISEVGAKNIQY
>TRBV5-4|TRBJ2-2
ASSVGAWRENTGELF
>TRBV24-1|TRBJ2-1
ATSDPSGRASNEQF
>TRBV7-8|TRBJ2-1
ASSSTGAQF
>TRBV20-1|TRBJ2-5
SASTLLDPPTQY
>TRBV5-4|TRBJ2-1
ASSRDSGRGDNEQF
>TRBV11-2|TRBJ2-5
ASSLAAGLGTQY
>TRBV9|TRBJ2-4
ASSVLAGAGKNIQY
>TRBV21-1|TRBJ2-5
ASSRTGEEETQY
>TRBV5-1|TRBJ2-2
ASRTGGPGELF
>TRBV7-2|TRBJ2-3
ASSFKGTGKGDTQY
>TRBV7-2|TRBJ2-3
ASSSSPAGGRNTQY
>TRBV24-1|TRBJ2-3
ATSIGSAGTDTQY
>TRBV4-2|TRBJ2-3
ASSRDREPGGTQY
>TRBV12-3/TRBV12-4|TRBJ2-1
ASSPGTYNEQF
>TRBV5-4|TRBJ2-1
ASSFIGSPYNEQF
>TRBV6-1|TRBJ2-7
ASSPDSWAYEQY
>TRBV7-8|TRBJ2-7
ASSLESGFEQY
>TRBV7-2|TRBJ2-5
ASRTTGGIQTQY
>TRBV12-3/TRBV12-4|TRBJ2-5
ASSFRAQETQY
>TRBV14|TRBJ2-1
ASSLRLAEQF
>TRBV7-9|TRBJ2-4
ASSFAGEAKNIQY
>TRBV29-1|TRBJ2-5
SVAVQAGTQY
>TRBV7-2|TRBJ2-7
ASSLRETVNYEQY
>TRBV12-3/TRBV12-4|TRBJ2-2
ASSFITSGRTYGELF
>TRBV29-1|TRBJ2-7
SVARLSSYEQY
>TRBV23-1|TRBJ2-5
ARSRETQY
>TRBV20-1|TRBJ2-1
SAGLARPGEQF